This paragraph covers one T cell receptor beta chain sequence. Profiling relied on immunoSEQ multiplex PCR, and the TCRdb table lists in-frame clones only, not all of them. The table shows approximately 240,000 clones, with 75% to 90% occurring only once. In germline, CDR1 is LNHDA, CDR2 SQIVND (reference sequence). CDR3 length: 19 residues. The trim removed 0 bases at V and 5 bases at J, leaving 16 bases unmatched. The data belong to a study of blood T cell repertoires in COVID-19. The chain is built from TRBV19 and TRBJ2-1; 7 bases fit TRBD1. This TCR was recovered from a woman in her thirties with acute COVID-19. What was sequenced was PBMCs or T cells enriched from blood (not recorded which). CDR3 residues: CASSIDRQGRHLTDNEQFF. CDR3 nucleotide sequence: TGTGCCAGTAGTATAGATCGACAGGGTCGTCATCTTACGGACAATGAGCAGTTCTTC.